Given below is one T cell receptor beta chain in context. Its antigen is undetermined. The data were obtained in a study of T cell responses to AZD1222 COVID-19 vaccine. Regarding the study as a whole: Spike regions recognized by vaccine-associated CD4 TCRs spanned the protein, led by 160-218 and 743-854. Clonal diversity was possibly underestimated, and white British individuals and females predominated among donors.

Clones were sequenced by immunoSEQ multiplex PCR, and TCRdb holds only the in-frame ones, with some missing. Of about 90,000 clones in the sample, just over 85% are singletons; the top ten hold around a tenth. V was pared by 3 bases and J by 7 bases, with 8 bases between. Per germline, CDR1 SGHKS and CDR2 YYEKEE (reference sequence). CDR3 size: 11 residues. The TCR sequence derives from an adult in good health. The source was peripheral blood, collected on day 0 of MenACWY control vaccination. V is TRBV5-5 and J is TRBJ2-7; D unresolved. The CDR3, as DNA: TGTGCCAGCAGCTATCTGGGGGAGCAGTACTTC. This codes for CASSYLGEQYF.